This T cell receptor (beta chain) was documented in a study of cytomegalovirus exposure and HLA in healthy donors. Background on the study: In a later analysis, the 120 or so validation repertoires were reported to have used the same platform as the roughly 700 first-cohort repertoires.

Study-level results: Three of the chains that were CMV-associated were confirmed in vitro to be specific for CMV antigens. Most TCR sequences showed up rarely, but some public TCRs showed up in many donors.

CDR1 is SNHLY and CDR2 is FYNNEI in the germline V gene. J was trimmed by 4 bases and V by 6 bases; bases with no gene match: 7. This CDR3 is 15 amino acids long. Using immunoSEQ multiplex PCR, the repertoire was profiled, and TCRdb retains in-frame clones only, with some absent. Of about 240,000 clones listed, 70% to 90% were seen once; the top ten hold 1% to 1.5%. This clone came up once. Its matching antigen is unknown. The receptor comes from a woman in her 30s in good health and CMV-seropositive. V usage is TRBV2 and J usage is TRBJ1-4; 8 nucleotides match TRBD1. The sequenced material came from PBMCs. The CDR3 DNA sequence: TGTGCCAGCAGAGCACAGGGGGTCGTTAATGAAAAACTGTTTTTT. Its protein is CASRAQGVVNEKLFF.